The following is a T cell receptor (beta chain) sequence with its context. This sample was included in a study of blood T cell repertoires in COVID-19. On the study more broadly: The United States, Italy and Spain were the sources of the acute and convalescent COVID-19 samples. Sources were T cells, B-cell-depleted T cells, or PBMCs; the material itself was cDNA or gDNA.

The data were produced by immunoSEQ multiplex PCR, yet TCRdb's version contains in-frame clones alone and is incomplete. The repertoire holds about half a million clones, roughly nine tenths seen once, with roughly 0.92% in the top ten. The junction had 9 bases not matched to a gene; V was cut back by 1 base and J by 3 bases. Looked up from germline, CDR1 is LNHNV and CDR2 is YYDKDF (reference sequence). This CDR3 is built from 18 residues. The clonotype comes from a man aged 18 to 30 with COVID-19, enrolled during active disease. The chain couples TRBV15 to TRBJ2-3; 11 nucleotides match TRBD1. The specimen was peripheral blood. The CDR3 bases are TGTGCCACCAGCAGAGTACTCCTGGGGACAGGGGGAACAGATACGCAGTATTTT. Encoded protein: CATSRVLLGTGGTDTQYF.